This TCR beta chain originates from a study of Ad26.COV2.S vaccination and SARS-CoV-2 variants. On the study more broadly: This donor came from the COV1001 trial of Ad26.COV2.S.

Comments on this clone: No antigen is known for it.

Deletions cut 5 bases from V and 0 bases from J, with 14 bases between. This CDR3 has 15 residues. Germline values: CDR1 SEHNR, CDR2 FQNEAQ (reference sequence). Findings and limits, study-wide: Non-spike TCR breadth did not differ much between vaccine and placebo recipients.

As for treatment: around 19 received Ad26.COV2.S at low or high dose, single or two shots; 5 received placebo; per-sample allocation not given. All samples were drawn on day 63, counting from the first vaccine or placebo injection. Ad26 vector vaccine expressed Wuhan-strain SARS-CoV-2 spike. TCRdb keeps only in-frame clones here, not all; method: immunoSEQ multiplex PCR. This table has around 300,000 clones, 75% to 90% appearing once. The TCR was taken from a person between 18 and 65 years old who received the Ad26.COV2.S COVID-19 vaccine or a placebo. The chain links TRBV7-9 to TRBJ2-7, with D hard to call. Material: peripheral blood, obtained in a trial of Ad26.COV2.S vaccine versus placebo. The CDR3 bases are TGTGCCAGCAGCCCCGACGTTGTCAGCTCCTACGAGCAGTACTTC. Protein: CASSPDVVSSYEQYF.